The 8 T cell receptor beta chains below were found in one sample sequenced in a study of T-cell reconstitution after alpha-beta-depleted transplantation in children. Molecular barcoding with unique molecular identifiers was used for the TCRbeta library. MiXCR, run by TCRdb on the PCR reads, gives a single entry per CDR3 protein. The profile shows around 680,000 distinct CDR3 sequences, around a sixth of them singletons. Sequenced here: PBMCs from the stem cell graft donor, sampled from the stem cell graft. The receptor source for this set is a human donor who donated a stem cell graft to a child with acute myeloid leukemia.

This clonotype was counted between two and nine times. The chain is built from TRBV12-3 or TRBV12-4 and TRBJ1-2; TRBD1 matches 7 bases. The V segment lost 6 bases and the J segment 4 bases; nucleotides outside the gene matches: 14. CDR3 length: 16 amino acids. The DNA for the CDR3 is TGTGCCAGCAGGCCCACCGGGACAGCGTCGGGCTATGGCTACACCTTC. It codes for CASRPTGTASGYGYTF.

This clonotype was observed many times. CDR3 loop: CASSFFDNEQFF. The CDR3 DNA is TGCGCCAGCAGCTTCTTTGACAATGAGCAGTTCTTC. The chain carries TRBV5-1 and TRBJ2-1; D ambiguous. Germline V CDR1 and CDR2: SGHRS, YFSETQ. With 2 bases removed from V and 5 bases from J, the gap between germline ends came to 5 bases. CDR3 size: 12 residues.

V gene TRBV10-3 combines with J gene TRBJ2-3; TRBD2 matches 8 bases. CDR3 length: 14 amino acids. CDR1 and CDR2 from the germline V gene are ENHRY and SYGVKD. Trimming at V came to 6 bases and at J to 6 bases, leaving 8 bases not matched to a gene. The CDR3 sequence: CAIRPERGPDTQYF. DNA for the CDR3: TGTGCCATCAGGCCCGAGCGGGGGCCGGATACGCAGTATTTT.

In its sample, this clonotype was seen many times. The chain links TRBV7-3 to TRBJ2-1, with 9 positions matching TRBD2. After removal of 4 bases from V and 10 bases from J, the junction contained 11 bases not matched to a gene. This CDR3 has 15 residues. Germline V gene data show CDR1 as SGHTA and CDR2 as FQGTGA. The CDR3 DNA reads TGTGCCAGCAGCTCCCTTCGCGGGGGGGCAGGCGAGCAGTTCTTC. Its protein is CASSSLRGGAGEQFF.

In its sample, this clonotype was seen many times. The chain employs TRBV20-1 and TRBJ2-3; D gene unclear. CDR3 length: 13 residues. The V end lost 5 bases, the J end lost 1 base, and 10 bases lay between the germline ends. Germline CDR1 DFQATT, CDR2 SNEGSKA (reference sequence). This CDR3 is CSAWTTGTDTQYF. The CDR3, as DNA: TGCAGTGCTTGGACGACCGGCACAGATACGCAGTATTTT.

This clonotype was seen a few times. The CDR3 nucleotides are TGCGCCAGCAGCATACAGGGTAGCTCTGGGGCCAACGTCCTGACTTTC. Translating gives CASSIQGSSGANVLTF. J is TRBJ2-6 and V is TRBV4-1; tentatively, D is TRBD1 (6 bases). The V gene lost 5 bases and the J gene lost 0 bases, with 11 bases spanning the gap. This CDR3 has 16 amino acids. Germline values: CDR1 MGHRA, CDR2 YSYEKL.

J is TRBJ2-5 and V is TRBV18; 7 bases map to TRBD1. J gave up 2 bases and V 5 bases, and 5 bases lay outside the gene matches. CDR3 size: 14 residues. Germline lookup yields CDR1 KGHSH and CDR2 LQKENI. The CDR3 is CASSWTGVQETQYF. The CDR3 DNA sequence: TGTGCCAGCTCATGGACAGGCGTACAAGAGACCCAGTACTTC.

This chain joins TRBV5-1 and TRBJ2-3; D may be TRBD2 (6 bases). The CDR3 consists of 15 residues. The V gene's germline CDR1 is SGHRS and CDR2 YFSETQ. The V end was cut by 0 bases, the J end by 3 bases, with 11 bases between. This CDR3 is CASSLASANTDTQYF. CDR3 DNA: TGCGCCAGCAGCTTGGCTAGCGCGAATACAGATACGCAGTATTTT.